Here is one TCR beta chain with its context. Its antigen is currently not known. No base quality values were provided; no much bigger clone lies one nucleotide off. The CDR3 starts with the cysteine, ends with the phenylalanine, and has 17 residues. Just the 51-base CDR3 DNA is kept, in frame starting at base 1. In the germline V gene, CDR1 corresponds to SGHRS and CDR2 to YFSETQ. Trimming takes 4 bases off V and 5 bases off J; junction bases not matched to a gene: 16. This sample is part of a study of blood T cell repertoires in COVID-19 (dated by TCRdb to 2020 to 2022). Looking at the study overall: The collaborator samples originated in the United States, Italy and Spain and spanned the acute and convalescent phases of COVID-19. Nearly every sample came with metadata listing a de-identified subject ID, COVID-19 status, age in years and sex. The repertoires were made available in a free public database intended to serve as a resource for research on the immune response to SARS-CoV-2. Samples were obtained from the ongoing ImmuneRACE study (first 160 participants) and from about 1,300 subjects provided by 6 global collaborators. HLA class I and class II types, where available, came from metadata supplied by the sample provider rather than from assay-based typing. The prospective study material was composed of cDNA or gDNA derived from T cells, B-cell-depleted T cells, or PBMCs. Subjects who had been exposed to COVID-19, were actively infected with it, or had recovered from it provided the deeply sampled blood TCRbeta repertoires that made up the dataset.

Each collaborating institution followed its own protocols to collect whole blood in K2EDTA tubes. For TCRbeta analysis, collaborator samples were shipped as frozen whole blood, as isolated PBMCs, or as DNA extracted from either sample type. Study-level results and caveats: The quantity of clinical and demographic metadata differed by source and by participant and was supplied without curation.

The immunoSEQ Assay, a bias-controlled multiplex PCR, was used to amplify TCRbeta CDR3 regions from genomic DNA. Processing in the source paper ran as follows. Within the assay, amplification of reference gene primers was used to estimate how many nucleated cells each sample contained. To quantify the absolute abundance of each unique TCRbeta CDR3 rearrangement, sequence reads were collapsed and filtered. For each sample, productive Simpson clonality was calculated by taking the square root of Simpson's diversity index across productive rearrangements. As stored in TCRdb, this immuneACCESS dataset retains in-frame rearrangements with V and J assigned. A fraction of the clones does not appear; measured against another copy, unresolved V genes explain less than half of the discrepancy, and the remainder lacks a known reason. The DNA was the basis for D and trimming; V, J and clone size are from that table. In this sample the table shows 250,000 to 300,000 clones, around 82% of which occur a single time. The ten largest make up approximately 5.3% of the sample.

In this chain, TRBV5-1 is recombined with TRBJ2-3; 7 junctional bases match TRBD2. Sequencing input: peripheral blood. The sequence was collected from an older man with acute or convalescent COVID-19. The DNA sequence is given as TGCGCCAGCAGCCTTTCGTCGGGTAGCGGGTTACAAGATACGCAGTATTTT. It translates to CASSLSSGSGLQDTQYF.